One and the same sample provided the 22 T cell receptor beta chains below, sequenced in a study of T-cell reconstitution after alpha-beta-depleted transplantation in children. No antigen has been identified for these receptors. Unique molecular identifiers were used in preparing the TCRbeta library. Each CDR3 protein gets one entry after TCRdb re-called the PCR reads with MiXCR. The profile shows 250,000 to 300,000 distinct CDR3 sequences, approximately 7.3% of them singletons. The study's findings and limits: At one year after transplant, newly produced T cells mostly accounted for T-cell counts and diversity.

The sample consisted of peripheral blood, taken 360 days after TCRalphabeta/CD19-depleted stem cell transplant. Every receptor here comes from a female patient aged 2-15 years who had a stem cell transplant for Fanconi anemia, so the T cells may come from the graft donor.

This clonotype was detected ten times or more. The gene calls are TRBV7-9 and TRBJ2-1, with D perhaps matching TRBD1 or TRBD2 (5 bases each). V was shortened by 3 bases and J by 10 bases, with 16 bases between the two germline ends. The CDR3 runs to 14 residues. Germline V gene data show CDR1 as SEHNR and CDR2 as FQNEAQ (reference sequence). CDR3 bases: TGTGCCAGCAGCTTGCAGGGACCGGAGCGAGAGCAGTTCTTC. Residues: CASSLQGPEREQFF.

This clonotype showed up many times. The chain combines TRBV15 with TRBJ2-5; 9 bases map to TRBD2. With V trimmed by 7 bases and J by 2 bases, 8 bases remained unmatched. Per the germline V gene, CDR1 is LNHNV and CDR2 is YYDKDF (reference sequence). The CDR3 loop spans 15 amino acids. CDR3 coding DNA: TGTGCCACCACCAGGGATCTAGCGGGGCAAGAGACCCAGTACTTC. Its translation is CATTRDLAGQETQYF. Full variable domain (remainder filled in from reference TRBV15 and TRBJ2-5): DAMVIQNPRYQVTQFGKPVTLSCSQTLNHNVMYWYQQKSSQAPKLLFHYYDKDFNNEADTPDNFQSRRPNTSFCFLDIRSPGLGDTAMYLCATTRDLAGQETQYFGPGTRLLVL.

The table lists this clonotype with many counts. The rearrangement uses TRBV5-1 and TRBJ2-2; the D is unclear. From germline, CDR1 is SGHRS and CDR2 YFSETQ. The CDR3 runs to 13 residues. The germline V and J ends were trimmed by 5 bases and 2 bases, with 7 bases remaining between them. For the CDR3, the DNA is TGCGCCAGCAGGGAGAGAAACACCGGGGAGCTGTTTTTT. It specifies CASRERNTGELFF.

This clonotype appeared a few times. The chain couples TRBV19 to TRBJ1-2; a weak D match, TRBD1 (5 bases). The CDR3 sequence is 12 residues long. The germline V gene encodes CDR1 LNHDA and CDR2 SQIVND (reference sequence). V lost 9 bases to trimming and J lost 2 bases, with 10 bases between them. The CDR3 DNA follows: TGTGCCAGCGGACACTTCAACTATGGCTACACCTTC. Its protein product is CASGHFNYGYTF.

This clonotype has a count of ten or more. The chain recombines TRBV7-8 with TRBJ2-1; D gene ambiguous. V lost 5 bases and J 0 bases, leaving 20 bases between the germline ends. Germline CDR1 reads SGHVS; CDR2 reads FQNEAQ. The CDR3 spans 18 residues. DNA for the CDR3: TGTGCCAGCAGCCCAGCTGGGGTCGGGCAGAGCTCCTACAATGAGCAGTTCTTC. This gives the protein CASSPAGVGQSSYNEQFF.

The chain has TRBV7-9 and TRBJ2-7; 7 positions match TRBD1. The trim removed 7 bases at V and 2 bases at J, leaving 17 bases unmatched. The CDR3 totals 17 residues. Germline CDR1 SEHNR, CDR2 FQNEAQ (reference sequence). CDR3 DNA: TGTGCCAGCAACTCACTTGACGGGACAGCGAAAACCTACGAGCAGTACTTC. This gives the protein CASNSLDGTAKTYEQYF.

The table lists this clonotype with a few counts. This chain uses TRBV6-2 or TRBV6-3 with TRBJ2-5; TRBD2 aligns across 13 bases. V gave up 2 bases and J gave up 2 bases; unmatched junction bases: 8. Germline V gene sequence: CDR1 MNHEY, CDR2 SVGEGT. CDR3 size: 18 residues. CDR3 bases: TGTGCCAGCAGTTACACGATGGGACTAGCGGGAACTCAAGAGACCCAGTACTTC. This codes for CASSYTMGLAGTQETQYF.

The rearrangement uses TRBV13 and TRBJ1-2; D not certain. The CDR3 is 15 amino acids. Trimming took 3 bases from V and 4 from J, leaving 15 bases between them. CDR1 and CDR2 from the germline V gene are PRHDT and FYEKMQ (reference sequence). The CDR3 nucleotides read TGTGCCAGCAGCTTCTGGGCGTCGCGGATCTATGGCTACACCTTC. Protein product: CASSFWASRIYGYTF.

The V gene is TRBV15, the J gene TRBJ1-1; a possible D gene is TRBD1 (5 bases). The V gene's germline CDR1 is LNHNV and CDR2 YYDKDF (reference sequence). The V and J ends lost 1 base and 3 bases respectively, with 9 bases between them. The CDR3 is made up of 14 amino acids. CDR3 DNA sequence: TGTGCCACCAGCAGAGTTAAGGGGTACACTGAAGCTTTCTTT. It encodes CATSRVKGYTEAFF.

Many counts were recorded for this clonotype. V and J are TRBV5-1 and TRBJ2-3, with D tentatively TRBD1 or TRBD2 (6 bases each). The germline V gene encodes CDR1 SGHRS and CDR2 YFSETQ. The CDR3 extends over 15 amino acids. Trimming took off 0 bases at V and 5 bases at J, with 13 bases between the two ends. CDR3 sequence: CASSLAGGAGDTQYF. As DNA, the CDR3 is TGCGCCAGCAGCTTGGCCGGGGGCGCAGGAGATACGCAGTATTTT.

This clonotype appeared many times. The chain has TRBV28 and TRBJ2-1, with 8 bases identical to TRBD2. Germline V gene data show CDR1 as MDHEN and CDR2 as SYDVKM. Germline trimming cut 2 bases from V and 10 bases from J; bases unmatched to any gene: 10. The CDR3 totals 15 residues. CDR3 nucleotides: TGTGCCAGCAGTTTACGGTCGGGGGGGCCAAAAGAGCAGTTCTTC. Its translation: CASSLRSGGPKEQFF.

This sequence joins TRBV30 and TRBJ2-7, with D uncertain. This CDR3 has 11 amino acids. Per germline, CDR1 GTSNPN and CDR2 SVGIG (reference sequence). Trimming removed 0 bases from V and 5 bases from J, with 5 bases in between. CDR3 sequence (DNA): TGTGCCTGGAGTGTAGGGAACGAGCAGTACTTC. As protein: CAWSVGNEQYF. The entire variable domain, with the rest obtained from reference TRBV30 and TRBJ2-7, is as follows: SQTIHQWPATLVQPVGSPLSLECTVEGTSNPNLYWYRQAAGRGLQLLFYSVGIGQISSEVPQNLSASRPQDRQFILSSKKLLLSDSGFYLCAWSVGNEQYFGPGTRLTVT.

This clonotype has only a few counts. The chain is built from TRBV20-1 and TRBJ1-2; 7 nucleotides align to TRBD1. The CDR3 sequence is 12 residues long. Germline trimming cut 1 base from V and 7 bases from J; bases unmatched to any gene: 3. Germline V lookup: CDR1 DFQATT, CDR2 SNEGSKA (reference sequence). The CDR3 DNA sequence: TGCAGTGCTAGAGTACCAGGGGGTGGCTACACCTTC. Translation: CSARVPGGGYTF.

This clonotype occurred a few times. V usage is TRBV20-1 and J usage is TRBJ2-5; 9 positions agree with TRBD2. This CDR3 is 15 amino acids long. Germline V gene sequence: CDR1 DFQATT, CDR2 SNEGSKA (reference sequence). The V and J ends lost 5 bases and 3 bases, in that order; junction bases with no gene match: 10. The CDR3 spells CSARGQRGAEETQYF. CDR3 DNA: TGCAGTGCTCGGGGCCAGCGGGGGGCGGAAGAGACCCAGTACTTC.

This clonotype was counted a few times. The chain recombines TRBV4-1 with TRBJ2-3; 9 positions match TRBD2. Germline V gene sequence: CDR1 MGHRA, CDR2 YSYEKL. The CDR3 loop spans 15 amino acids. The trim removed 0 bases at V and 11 bases at J, leaving 9 bases unmatched. The CDR3 coding sequence is TGCGCCAGCAGCCAAGACCGGGCTAGCGGGAATGAGCAGTATTTT. It encodes CASSQDRASGNEQYF.

Only a few counts were recorded for this clonotype. The chain carries TRBV18 and TRBJ1-2; 9 bases map to TRBD1. Germline CDR1 is KGHSH and CDR2 is LQKENI. This CDR3 has 12 residues. Germline trimming cut 3 bases from V and 8 bases from J; bases unmatched to any gene: 1. The CDR3 DNA reads TGTGCCAGCTCACCTGGACAGGGGGGCTACACCTTC. Translation: CASSPGQGGYTF.

This clonotype was counted between two and nine times. The J gene is TRBJ2-1, the V gene TRBV18, with TRBD2 identical over 14 bases. Trimming at V came to 3 bases and at J to 9 bases, leaving 22 bases not matched to a gene. CDR3 length equals 21 residues. Germline V CDR1 and CDR2: KGHSH, LQKENI. The CDR3 region has the DNA TGTGCCAGCTCACCTATGAGAACCGGGACTAGCGGGAGTCCCTATACGGGTGAGCAGTTCTTC. Residues: CASSPMRTGTSGSPYTGEQFF.

This clonotype was seen more than once but under ten times. The genes are TRBV19 and TRBJ2-5, with 15 nucleotides matching TRBD2. Trimming took 5 bases from V and 2 from J; bases not matched to a gene: 3. Looked up from germline, CDR1 is LNHDA and CDR2 is SQIVND (reference sequence). This CDR3 spans 16 amino acids. The CDR3 coding sequence is TGTGCCAGTAGTGGGGGACTAGCGGGGGGACAAGAGACCCAGTACTTC. Protein product: CASSGGLAGGQETQYF.

This clonotype was observed many times. The chain couples TRBV11-2 to TRBJ2-7; 7 positions agree with TRBD2. The CDR3 totals 14 residues. Germline V lookup: CDR1 SGHAT, CDR2 FQNNGV. V lost 2 bases to trimming and J lost 1 base; unmatched junction nucleotides: 2. CDR3 amino acids: CASSLLRGSYEQYF. Written as DNA, the CDR3 is TGTGCCAGCAGCTTATTGCGGGGGTCCTACGAGCAGTACTTC.

CDR3 coding DNA: TGCGCCAGCACCCCGGGCCCACTAAGTGAAGCTTTCTTT. As protein: CASTPGPLSEAFF. The genes are TRBV10-2 and TRBJ1-1; D gene uncertain. The CDR3 loop spans 13 amino acids. V lost 7 bases and J 7 bases, leaving 16 bases between the germline ends. CDR1 WSHSY and CDR2 SAAADI come from the germline V gene.

This clonotype was seen only a few times. V is TRBV15 and J is TRBJ2-2; D is uncertain. Trimming removed 1 base from V and 3 bases from J, with 12 bases in between. The CDR3 totals 16 residues. The germline gives CDR1 LNHNV, CDR2 YYDKDF (reference sequence). The CDR3: CATSRVRPAHTGELFF. CDR3 nucleotide sequence: TGTGCCACCAGCAGAGTGAGACCAGCCCACACCGGGGAGCTGTTTTTT.

The table lists this clonotype with many counts. V and J are TRBV27 and TRBJ2-1; a possible D gene is TRBD1 (6 bases). The CDR3 runs 14 residues. Germline V lookup: CDR1 MNHEY, CDR2 SMNVEV (reference sequence). The germline V and J ends were trimmed by 8 bases and 2 bases, with 13 bases remaining between them. The CDR3 region is CASAKGGPYNEQFF. The CDR3 DNA reads as TGTGCCAGCGCTAAAGGGGGTCCCTACAATGAGCAGTTCTTC.